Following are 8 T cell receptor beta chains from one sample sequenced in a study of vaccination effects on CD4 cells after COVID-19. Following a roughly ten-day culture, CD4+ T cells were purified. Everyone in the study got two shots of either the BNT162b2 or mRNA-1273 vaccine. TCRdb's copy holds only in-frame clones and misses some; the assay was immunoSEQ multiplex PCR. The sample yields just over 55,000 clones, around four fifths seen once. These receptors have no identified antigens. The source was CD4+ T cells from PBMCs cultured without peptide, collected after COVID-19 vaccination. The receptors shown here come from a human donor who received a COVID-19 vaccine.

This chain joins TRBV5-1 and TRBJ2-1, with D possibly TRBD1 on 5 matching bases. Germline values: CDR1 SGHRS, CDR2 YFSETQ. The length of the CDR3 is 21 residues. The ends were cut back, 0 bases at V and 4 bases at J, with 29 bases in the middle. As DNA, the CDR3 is TGCGCCAGCAGCTTGGATTTGTCAGGGCGCGGCGCGATTGGGGTTTACAATGAGCAGTTCTTC. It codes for CASSLDLSGRGAIGVYNEQFF.

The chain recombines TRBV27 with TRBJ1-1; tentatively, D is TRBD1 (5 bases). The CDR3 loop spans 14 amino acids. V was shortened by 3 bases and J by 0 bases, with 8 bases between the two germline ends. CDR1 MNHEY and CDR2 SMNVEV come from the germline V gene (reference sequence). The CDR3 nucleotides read TGTGCCAGCAGTTTGGCAGGGATGAACACTGAAGCTTTCTTT. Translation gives CASSLAGMNTEAFF.

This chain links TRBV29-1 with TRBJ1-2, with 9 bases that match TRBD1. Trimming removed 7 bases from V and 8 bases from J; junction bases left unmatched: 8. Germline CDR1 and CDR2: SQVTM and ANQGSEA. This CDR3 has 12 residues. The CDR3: CSATGGGRGYTF. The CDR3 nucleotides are TGCAGCGCCACAGGGGGCGGGCGAGGCTACACCTTC.

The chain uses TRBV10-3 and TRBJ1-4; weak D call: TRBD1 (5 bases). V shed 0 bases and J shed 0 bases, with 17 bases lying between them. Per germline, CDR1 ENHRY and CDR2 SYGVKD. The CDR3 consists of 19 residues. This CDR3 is CAISESPLGGRSTNEKLFF. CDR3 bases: TGTGCCATCAGTGAGTCCCCCTTGGGGGGAAGGTCAACTAATGAAAAACTGTTTTTT.

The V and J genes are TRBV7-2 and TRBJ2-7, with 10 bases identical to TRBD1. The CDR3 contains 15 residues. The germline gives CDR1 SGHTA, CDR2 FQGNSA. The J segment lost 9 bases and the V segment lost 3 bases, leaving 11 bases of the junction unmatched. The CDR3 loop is CASSLEGGQGFGQYF. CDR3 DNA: TGTGCCAGCAGCTTGGAGGGGGGACAGGGGTTTGGGCAGTACTTC.

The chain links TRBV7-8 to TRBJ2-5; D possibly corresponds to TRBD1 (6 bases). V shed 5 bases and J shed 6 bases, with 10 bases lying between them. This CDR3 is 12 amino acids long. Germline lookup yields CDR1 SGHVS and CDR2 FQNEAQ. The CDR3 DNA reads TGTGCCAGCAGCCAGCAGGGGAAGACCCAGTACTTC. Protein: CASSQQGKTQYF.

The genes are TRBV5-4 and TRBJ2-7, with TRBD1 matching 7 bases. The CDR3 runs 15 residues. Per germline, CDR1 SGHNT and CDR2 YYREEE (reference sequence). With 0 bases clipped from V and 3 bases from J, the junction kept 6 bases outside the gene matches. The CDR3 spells CASSLEVRDSYEQYF. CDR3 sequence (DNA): TGTGCCAGCAGCTTGGAGGTCCGGGACAGCTACGAGCAGTACTTC.

CDR3 region: CAGVFWSDYNSPLHF. DNA for the CDR3: TGTGCCGGAGTATTTTGGTCGGATTATAATTCACCCCTCCACTTT. The chain links TRBV30 to TRBJ1-6; D is unresolved. V was pared by 8 bases and J by 4 bases, with 18 bases between. The CDR3 runs 15 residues. The V gene's germline CDR1 is GTSNPN and CDR2 SVGIG (reference sequence).